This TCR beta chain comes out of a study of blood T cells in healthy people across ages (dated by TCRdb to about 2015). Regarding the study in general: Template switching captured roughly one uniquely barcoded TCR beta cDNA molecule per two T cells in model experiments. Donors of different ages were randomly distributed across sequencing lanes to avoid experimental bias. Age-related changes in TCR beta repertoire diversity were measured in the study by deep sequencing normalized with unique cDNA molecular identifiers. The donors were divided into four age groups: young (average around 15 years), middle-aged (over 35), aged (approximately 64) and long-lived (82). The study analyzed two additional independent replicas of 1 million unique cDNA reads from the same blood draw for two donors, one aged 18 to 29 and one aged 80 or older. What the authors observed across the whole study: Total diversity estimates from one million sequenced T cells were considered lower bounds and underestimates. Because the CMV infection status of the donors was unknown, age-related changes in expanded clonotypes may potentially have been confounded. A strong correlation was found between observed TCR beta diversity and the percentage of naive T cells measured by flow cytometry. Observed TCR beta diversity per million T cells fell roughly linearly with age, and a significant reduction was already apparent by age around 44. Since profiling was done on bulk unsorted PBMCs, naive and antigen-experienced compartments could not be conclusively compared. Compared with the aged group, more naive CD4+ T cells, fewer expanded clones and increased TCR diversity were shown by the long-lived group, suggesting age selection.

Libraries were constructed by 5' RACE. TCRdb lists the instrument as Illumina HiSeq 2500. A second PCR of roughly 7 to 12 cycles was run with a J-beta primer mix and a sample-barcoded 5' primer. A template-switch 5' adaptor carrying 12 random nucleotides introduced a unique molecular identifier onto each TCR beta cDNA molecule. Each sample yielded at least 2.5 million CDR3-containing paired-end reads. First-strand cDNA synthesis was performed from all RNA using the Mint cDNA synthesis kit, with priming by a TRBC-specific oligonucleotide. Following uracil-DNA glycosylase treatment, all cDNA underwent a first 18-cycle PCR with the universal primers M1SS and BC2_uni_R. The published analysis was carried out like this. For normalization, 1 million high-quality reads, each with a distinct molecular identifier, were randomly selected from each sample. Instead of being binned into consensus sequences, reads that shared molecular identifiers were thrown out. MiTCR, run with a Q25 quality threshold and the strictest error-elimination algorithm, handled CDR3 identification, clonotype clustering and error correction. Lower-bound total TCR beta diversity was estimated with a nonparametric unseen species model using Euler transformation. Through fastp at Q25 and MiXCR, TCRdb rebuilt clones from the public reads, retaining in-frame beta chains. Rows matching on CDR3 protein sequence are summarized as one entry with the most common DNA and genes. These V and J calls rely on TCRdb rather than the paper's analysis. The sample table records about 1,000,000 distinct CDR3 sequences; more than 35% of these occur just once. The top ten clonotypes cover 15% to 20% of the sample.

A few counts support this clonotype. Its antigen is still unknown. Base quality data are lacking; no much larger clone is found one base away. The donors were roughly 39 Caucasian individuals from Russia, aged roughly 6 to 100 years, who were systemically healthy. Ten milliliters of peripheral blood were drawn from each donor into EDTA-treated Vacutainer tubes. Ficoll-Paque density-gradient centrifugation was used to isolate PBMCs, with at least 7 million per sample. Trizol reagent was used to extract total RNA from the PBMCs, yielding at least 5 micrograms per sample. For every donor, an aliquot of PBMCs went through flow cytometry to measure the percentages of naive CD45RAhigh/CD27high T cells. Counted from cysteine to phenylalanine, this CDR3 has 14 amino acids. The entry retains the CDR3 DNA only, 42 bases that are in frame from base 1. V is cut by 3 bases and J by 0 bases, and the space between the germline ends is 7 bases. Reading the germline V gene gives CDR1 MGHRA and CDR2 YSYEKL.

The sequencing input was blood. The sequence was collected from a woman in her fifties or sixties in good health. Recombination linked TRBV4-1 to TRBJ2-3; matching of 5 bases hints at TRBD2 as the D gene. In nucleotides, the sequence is TGCGCCAGCAGCCAGGAGGATAGCACAGATACGCAGTATTTT. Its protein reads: CASSQEDSTDTQYF.